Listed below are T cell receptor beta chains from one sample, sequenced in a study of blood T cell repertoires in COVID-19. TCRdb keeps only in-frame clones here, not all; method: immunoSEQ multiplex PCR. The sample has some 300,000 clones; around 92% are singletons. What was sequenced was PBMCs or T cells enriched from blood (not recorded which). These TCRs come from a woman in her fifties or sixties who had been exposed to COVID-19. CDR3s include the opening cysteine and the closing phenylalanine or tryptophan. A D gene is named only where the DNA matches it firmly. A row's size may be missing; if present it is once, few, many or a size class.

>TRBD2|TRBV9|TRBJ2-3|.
CASSVVGLGLAGERTDTQYF
TGTGCCAGCAGCGTAGTCGGTCTGGGACTAGCGGGGGAACGCACAGATACGCAGTATTTT
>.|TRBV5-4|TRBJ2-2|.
CASRPDRSATGELFF
TGTGCCAGCAGACCCGACAGGTCGGCCACCGGGGAGCTGTTTTTT
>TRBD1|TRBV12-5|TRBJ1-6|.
CASGLYPQGPRGISPLHF
TGTGCTAGTGGTTTGTACCCCCAGGGGCCCAGGGGGATTTCACCCCTCCACTTT
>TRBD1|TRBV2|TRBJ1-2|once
CASMRQGAF
TGTGCCAGCATGCGGCAGGGGGCGTTT
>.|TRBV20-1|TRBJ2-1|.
CSPNYNEQFF
TGCAGCCCAAATTACAATGAGCAGTTCTTC
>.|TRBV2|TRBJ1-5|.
CASSGRVNYAQPQHF
TGTGCCAGCAGTGGCAGGGTTAATTATGCTCAGCCCCAGCATTTT
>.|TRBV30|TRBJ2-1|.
CAWSVSQGMYNEQFF
TGTGCCTGGAGTGTAAGTCAGGGTATGTACAATGAGCAGTTCTTC
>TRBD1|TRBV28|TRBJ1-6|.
CASPPPGGANYNSPLHF
TGTGCCAGTCCGCCCCCAGGGGGCGCCAACTATAATTCACCCCTCCACTTT
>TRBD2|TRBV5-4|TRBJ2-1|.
CASSLSGGRNEQFF
TGTGCCAGCAGCTTATCGGGGGGGCGCAATGAGCAGTTCTTC
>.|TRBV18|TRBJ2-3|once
CASSLVGGTDTQYF
TGTGCCAGCTCCCTGGTAGGGGGCACAGATACGCAGTATTTT